This is a list of T cell receptor beta chains from one sample in a study of T cell responses to AZD1222 COVID-19 vaccine. Data came from immunoSEQ multiplex PCR; TCRdb stores just in-frame clones and leaves some out. The table records over 110,000 clones, roughly 89% of them present only once. The input for sequencing was peripheral blood, taken on day 0 of AZD1222 vaccination. The receptors originated from an adult in good health. Both conserved end residues are part of each CDR3. The D gene is left open where the match is weak. Size is stated for part of the rows, as once, few or many counts, or as a class when the clone is expanded.

clone size: NA
V gene: TRBV24-1
J gene: TRBJ1-5
D gene: NA
CDR3 protein: CATSEGGAHYQPQHF
CDR3 DNA: TGTGCCACCAGTGAGGGGGGGGCACACTATCAGCCCCAGCATTTT

clone size: NA
V gene: TRBV5-6
J gene: TRBJ1-1
D gene: NA
CDR3 protein: CASSLGAGTEAFF
CDR3 DNA: TGTGCCAGCAGCTTGGGAGCAGGCACTGAAGCTTTCTTT

clone size: few
V gene: TRBV28
J gene: TRBJ1-6
D gene: TRBD1
CDR3 protein: CASSLETGGGSPLHF
CDR3 DNA: TGTGCCAGCAGTTTGGAGACAGGGGGGGGTTCACCCCTCCACTTT

clone size: NA
V gene: TRBV4-1
J gene: TRBJ2-5
D gene: TRBD2
CDR3 protein: CASSQNAASGTGTQYF
CDR3 DNA: TGCGCCAGCAGCCAAAACGCGGCTAGCGGCACAGGGACCCAGTACTTC

clone size: NA
V gene: TRBV6-5
J gene: TRBJ1-4
D gene: TRBD1
CDR3 protein: CASSMGQRNNEKLFF
CDR3 DNA: TGTGCCAGCAGTATGGGACAGCGCAATAATGAAAAACTGTTTTTT

clone size: NA
V gene: TRBV2
J gene: TRBJ1-2
D gene: TRBD1
CDR3 protein: CASSRDSQAEGGYTF
CDR3 DNA: TGTGCCAGCAGCCGGGACAGCCAAGCAGAGGGGGGCTACACCTTC

clone size: NA
V gene: TRBV18
J gene: TRBJ1-3
D gene: NA
CDR3 protein: CASSPLPGTSSGNTIYF
CDR3 DNA: TGTGCCAGCTCACCTCTCCCGGGTACCAGCTCTGGAAACACCATATATTTT

clone size: NA
V gene: TRBV14
J gene: TRBJ1-1
D gene: NA
CDR3 protein: CASSQVQSEAFF
CDR3 DNA: TGTGCCAGCAGCCAAGTGCAGAGCGAAGCTTTCTTT

clone size: NA
V gene: TRBV2
J gene: TRBJ1-6
D gene: TRBD1
CDR3 protein: CASGGDSNSPLHF
CDR3 DNA: TGTGCCAGCGGGGGGGACAGCAATTCACCCCTCCACTTT

clone size: once
V gene: TRBV18
J gene: TRBJ1-1
D gene: TRBD1
CDR3 protein: CASSLGYLGWDRDTEAFF
CDR3 DNA: TGTGCCAGCTCACTTGGATATTTGGGGTGGGACAGGGACACTGAAGCTTTCTTT

clone size: NA
V gene: TRBV4-2
J gene: TRBJ1-2
D gene: NA
CDR3 protein: CASSQELAGDKRYYGYTF
CDR3 DNA: TGTGCCAGCAGCCAAGAATTGGCAGGGGATAAGAGATACTATGGCTACACCTTC

clone size: NA
V gene: TRBV24-1
J gene: TRBJ1-2
D gene: NA
CDR3 protein: CATSEFGPPSRYTF
CDR3 DNA: TGTGCCACCAGTGAGTTCGGGCCCCCCTCTCGCTACACCTTC

clone size: NA
V gene: TRBV7-3
J gene: TRBJ1-1
D gene: NA
CDR3 protein: CASSLTNGGTEAFF
CDR3 DNA: TGTGCCAGCAGCTTAACGAATGGGGGCACTGAAGCTTTCTTT

clone size: NA
V gene: TRBV4-2
J gene: TRBJ1-1
D gene: NA
CDR3 protein: CASSQDIQWGDTEAFF
CDR3 DNA: TGTGCCAGCAGCCAAGATATTCAGTGGGGGGACACTGAAGCTTTCTTT

clone size: once
V gene: TRBV28
J gene: TRBJ2-1
D gene: NA
CDR3 protein: CASSPLSRPYNEQFF
CDR3 DNA: TGTGCCAGCAGTCCTCTGAGTCGGCCCTACAATGAGCAGTTCTTC

clone size: NA
V gene: TRBV27
J gene: TRBJ1-1
D gene: NA
CDR3 protein: CASSYFITAEAFF
CDR3 DNA: TGTGCCAGCAGCTACTTCATTACGGCTGAAGCTTTCTTT

clone size: once
V gene: TRBV6-5
J gene: TRBJ1-5
D gene: TRBD1
CDR3 protein: CASSYEGANQPQHF
CDR3 DNA: TGTGCCAGCAGTTACGAGGGGGCCAATCAGCCCCAGCATTTT

clone size: NA
V gene: TRBV7-8
J gene: TRBJ2-7
D gene: TRBD1
CDR3 protein: CASSPDRDRDSYEQYF
CDR3 DNA: TGTGCCAGCAGCCCGGACCGGGACAGGGACTCCTACGAGCAGTACTTC

clone size: once
V gene: TRBV12-3/TRBV12-4
J gene: TRBJ1-2
D gene: TRBD1
CDR3 protein: CASSLGTGGGYTF
CDR3 DNA: TGTGCCAGCAGTTTGGGGACAGGGGGTGGCTACACCTTC

clone size: once
V gene: TRBV7-8
J gene: TRBJ2-7
D gene: NA
CDR3 protein: CASSLVEFRGVRSYEQYF
CDR3 DNA: TGTGCCAGCAGCTTAGTCGAATTTAGGGGGGTTCGCTCCTACGAGCAGTACTTC

clone size: NA
V gene: TRBV5-1
J gene: TRBJ2-1
D gene: NA
CDR3 protein: CACSGYNEQFF
CDR3 DNA: TGCGCCTGCTCGGGTTACAATGAGCAGTTCTTC

clone size: NA
V gene: TRBV6-5
J gene: TRBJ2-7
D gene: NA
CDR3 protein: CASRPERRGSYEQYF
CDR3 DNA: TGTGCCAGCAGGCCGGAGCGGCGGGGCTCCTACGAGCAGTACTTC

clone size: NA
V gene: TRBV12-3/TRBV12-4
J gene: TRBJ1-3
D gene: NA
CDR3 protein: CASSVSSGNTIYF
CDR3 DNA: TGTGCCAGCTCCGTTAGCTCTGGAAACACCATATATTTT

clone size: NA
V gene: TRBV2
J gene: TRBJ1-2
D gene: NA
CDR3 protein: CASSPQAGGYTF
CDR3 DNA: TGTGCCAGCAGTCCCCAGGCCGGAGGCTACACCTTC

clone size: NA
V gene: TRBV28
J gene: TRBJ1-2
D gene: TRBD1
CDR3 protein: CASSFKTGKSYGYTF
CDR3 DNA: TGTGCCAGCAGTTTCAAGACAGGGAAAAGCTATGGCTACACCTTC

clone size: once
V gene: TRBV6-1
J gene: TRBJ1-2
D gene: NA
CDR3 protein: CASSERTPPYGYTF
CDR3 DNA: TGTGCCAGCAGTGAACGGACACCTCCCTATGGCTACACCTTC

clone size: NA
V gene: TRBV19
J gene: TRBJ1-5
D gene: NA
CDR3 protein: CASSSSRGYQPQHF
CDR3 DNA: TGTGCCAGTAGTTCTTCTAGGGGCTATCAGCCCCAGCATTTT